The T cell receptor beta chain under discussion was sequenced for a study of T cell responses to AZD1222 COVID-19 vaccine. About this clone: The junction shows a germline mismatch at one end, possibly a read error.

The table came from immunoSEQ multiplex PCR; TCRdb's copy has only in-frame clones and leaves some out. The sample holds over 130,000 clones, just over 90% seen once. The CDR3 sequence is 9 residues long. Germline lookup yields CDR1 MDHEN and CDR2 SYDVKM. This sequence originates from an adult in good health. The V call is TRBV28, the J call TRBJ2-7; no definite D call. The starting material was peripheral blood, obtained on day 0 of AZD1222 vaccination. CDR3: CASSPPPTF. The CDR3, as DNA: TGTGCCAGCAGCCCGCCGCCTACTTTT.